A selection of T cell receptor beta chains follows, all from one sample in a study of B cell selection in AIRE deficiency. Here immunoSEQ multiplex PCR was the method, and the copy in TCRdb shows in-frame clones only, minus some. The sample includes around 23,000 clones, just under 97% of them seen just once. Sequences were obtained from CD4+CD127+ conventional T cells sorted from PBMCs. All receptors derive from a human donor in good health. CDR3s include the opening cysteine and the closing phenylalanine or tryptophan. A D gene is named only where the DNA matches it firmly. Size is stated for part of the rows, as once, few or many counts, or as a class when the clone is expanded.

d_gene: .
v_gene: TRBV7-9
len: 14
j_gene: TRBJ1-1
abundance: .
CDR3nt: TGTGCCAGCAGCCGTTTTAAGGGCCCCACTGAAGCTTTCTTT
CDR3aa: CASSRFKGPTEAFF

d_gene: .
v_gene: TRBV12-2
len: 16
j_gene: TRBJ2-1
abundance: .
CDR3nt: TGTGCAAGTCGCTTCAAGGGGGAGGCTTCCTACAATGAGCAGTTCTTC
CDR3aa: CASRFKGEASYNEQFF

d_gene: .
v_gene: TRBV6-1
len: 16
j_gene: TRBJ1-5
abundance: once
CDR3nt: TGTGCCAGCAGTGAAGATGGGGTAGGGAGCAATCAGCCCCAGCATTTT
CDR3aa: CASSEDGVGSNQPQHF

d_gene: .
v_gene: TRBV19
len: 17
j_gene: TRBJ2-4
abundance: .
CDR3nt: TGTGCCAGTAGTATAAGGTCAGCTTCTATAGCCAAAAACATTCAGTACTTC
CDR3aa: CASSIRSASIAKNIQYF

d_gene: .
v_gene: TRBV30
len: 14
j_gene: TRBJ2-1
abundance: .
CDR3nt: TGTGCCTGGAGTGTAGGGACGCTCCTATTTGAGCAGTTCTTC
CDR3aa: CAWSVGTLLFEQFF

d_gene: TRBD2
v_gene: TRBV2
len: 15
j_gene: TRBJ2-1
abundance: .
CDR3nt: TGTGCCAGCAGTGAAGCGCTCGGACTAGTCAATGAGCAGTTCTTC
CDR3aa: CASSEALGLVNEQFF

d_gene: TRBD2
v_gene: TRBV7-2
len: 15
j_gene: TRBJ2-5
abundance: .
CDR3nt: TGTGCCAGCAGCTCGGGACTAGCGACACGAGAGACCCAGTACTTC
CDR3aa: CASSSGLATRETQYF

d_gene: .
v_gene: TRBV25-1
len: 14
j_gene: TRBJ1-2
abundance: .
CDR3nt: TGTGCCAGCAGTGAGGCAGTGGGAAGCTATGGCTACACCTTC
CDR3aa: CASSEAVGSYGYTF

d_gene: .
v_gene: TRBV5-4
len: 15
j_gene: TRBJ2-7
abundance: .
CDR3nt: TGTGCCAGCAGAGAAGGTCCTGGATCTGGTTACGAGCAGTACTTC
CDR3aa: CASREGPGSGYEQYF

d_gene: .
v_gene: TRBV14
len: 13
j_gene: TRBJ1-1
abundance: .
CDR3nt: TGTGCCAGCAGACGTTTGGGGGACACTGAAGCTTTCTTT
CDR3aa: CASRRLGDTEAFF

d_gene: .
v_gene: TRBV29-1
len: 13
j_gene: TRBJ1-1
abundance: .
CDR3nt: TGCAGCGTTGATCGGATTCTGGCCACTGAAGCTTTCTTT
CDR3aa: CSVDRILATEAFF

d_gene: TRBD2
v_gene: TRBV11-2
len: 15
j_gene: TRBJ2-7
abundance: .
CDR3nt: TGTGCCAGCAGCTTGTGGCTAGCGGGTTCCTACGAGCAGTACTTC
CDR3aa: CASSLWLAGSYEQYF

d_gene: TRBD1
v_gene: TRBV6-1
len: 13
j_gene: TRBJ2-7
abundance: .
CDR3nt: TGTGCCAGCAGTGGGACAGGGAGCTACGAGCAGTACTTC
CDR3aa: CASSGTGSYEQYF

d_gene: .
v_gene: TRBV6-1
len: 14
j_gene: TRBJ2-3
abundance: .
CDR3nt: TGTGCCAGCAGTGATAGGGGGAGCACAGATACGCAGTATTTT
CDR3aa: CASSDRGSTDTQYF